This TCR beta chain was identified in a study of blood T cells in healthy people across ages. Germline V gene data show CDR1 as SGHVS and CDR2 as FNYEAQ. Trimming left V 5 bases short and J 7 bases short, with 15 bases between. The CDR3 contains 14 residues. Through a sample-barcoded 5' primer and a J-beta primer mix, a second PCR was run for 7 to 11 cycles. Using its own MiXCR run on the 5' RACE reads, TCRdb lists one record per CDR3 protein. The sample holds about 730,000 distinct CDR3 sequences, roughly 44% seen once. The sample consisted of blood. The origin of this receptor is a woman in her sixties or seventies in good health. The chain has TRBV7-6 and TRBJ2-1; D perhaps matches TRBD1 (6 bases). CDR3 nucleotide sequence: TGTGCCAGCAGCCCCGGGACAAGTATTAATGAGCAGTTCTTC. Amino acid sequence: CASSPGTSINEQFF. Together with reference TRBV7-6 and TRBJ2-1, the CDR3 gives the full variable domain: GAGVSQSPRYKVTKRGQDVALRCDPISGHVSLYWYRQALGQGPEFLTYFNYEAQQDKSGLPNDRFSAERPEGSISTLTIQRTEQRDSAMYRCASSPGTSINEQFFGPGTRLTVL.